Listed here are 5 T cell receptor beta chains from one sample, sequenced in a study of beta chain features in type 1 diabetes. General observations from the study: Moderate but significant shortening of TCRB CDR3s was recorded in all four CD4+ subsets from Type 1 diabetes patients.

Their target antigens are unknown. All of the isolated RNA was reverse transcribed, so expressed TCRB transcripts were sequenced. Sequencing was performed with immunoSEQ multiplex PCR; in TCRdb, only in-frame clones are kept and a portion is missing. The sample carries under 200,000 clones, just over 8% recorded once. Material for sequencing was central memory CD4+ T cells from blood. The origin of the receptors is a woman in her late teens or twenties with type 1 diabetes.

This clone was seen a handful of times. The V call is TRBV6-1, the J call TRBJ1-1; TRBD1 aligns across 9 bases. The CDR3 is 13 amino acids. The ends lost 8 bases at V and 7 bases at J; junction bases unmatched: 8. Germline assignment: CDR1 MNHNS and CDR2 SASEGT. The CDR3 reads CASRGTGSLEAFF. The CDR3 DNA reads TGTGCCAGCCGCGGGACAGGGTCCCTTGAAGCTTTCTTT.

This clone was detected only a few times. V is TRBV10-3 and J is TRBJ2-1; possible D gene TRBD2, 6 bases. Germline lookup yields CDR1 ENHRY and CDR2 SYGVKD. Trimming took 3 bases from V and 6 from J, leaving 12 bases between them. The CDR3 extends over 14 amino acids. The CDR3 spells CAISDVTSRNEQFF. The CDR3 coding sequence is TGTGCCATCAGTGACGTTACTAGCCGCAATGAGCAGTTCTTC.

The gene calls are TRBV6-6 and TRBJ1-2; D is ambiguous. The CDR3 has 13 amino acids. Germline assignment: CDR1 MNHNY and CDR2 SVGAGI (reference sequence). Trimming pared 4 bases from V and 7 bases from J, leaving 13 bases between. The CDR3 region is CASSSGGRGGYTF. In DNA form, the CDR3 reads TGTGCCAGCAGTTCAGGCGGGCGGGGTGGCTACACCTTC.

The table lists this clone with a few counts. Its ends do not fully match the called genes, so a read error is possible. CDR3 DNA sequence: TGCGCTAGTAGCGAGGGGGATCTCAATCAGCCCCAGCATTTT. It translates to CASSEGDLNQPQHF. The chain uses TRBV6-5 and TRBJ1-5; tentative D call: TRBD1 (6 bases). Germline CDR1 is MNHEY and CDR2 is SVGAGI. This CDR3 is 14 amino acids long.

The chain recombines TRBV28 with TRBJ2-3, with TRBD1 matching over 11 bases. There are 15 residues in the CDR3. CDR1 is MDHEN, CDR2 SYDVKM, per germline. The junction had 1 base not matched to a gene; V was cut back by 2 bases and J by 3 bases. The CDR3 loop is CASSLGTGGTDTQYF. The CDR3, as DNA: TGTGCCAGCAGTTTAGGGACAGGGGGGACAGATACGCAGTATTTT.